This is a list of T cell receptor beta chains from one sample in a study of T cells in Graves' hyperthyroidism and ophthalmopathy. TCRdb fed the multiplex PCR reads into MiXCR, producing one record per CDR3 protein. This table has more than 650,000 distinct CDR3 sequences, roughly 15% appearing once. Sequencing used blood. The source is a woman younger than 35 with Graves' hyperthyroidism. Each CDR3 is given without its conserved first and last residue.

cdr3_aa: AWSTGTGVVGAEAF
v_call: TRBV30
j_call: TRBJ1-1

cdr3_aa: SARASQGQKNEKLF
v_call: TRBV20-1
j_call: TRBJ1-4

cdr3_aa: ASLLSRGGSGNEQF
v_call: TRBV7-9
j_call: TRBJ2-1

cdr3_aa: ASTNTDTQY
v_call: TRBV2
j_call: TRBJ2-3

cdr3_aa: ASSPPPPRAEAF
v_call: TRBV7-2
j_call: TRBJ1-1

cdr3_aa: ASSRSGGENIQY
v_call: TRBV27
j_call: TRBJ2-4

cdr3_aa: ASSQPPLGAGESTDTQY
v_call: TRBV4-3
j_call: TRBJ2-3

cdr3_aa: ASSYRLTGELF
v_call: TRBV7-7
j_call: TRBJ2-2

cdr3_aa: ASSVALKGGDTEAF
v_call: TRBV9
j_call: TRBJ1-1

cdr3_aa: ASSPPGLAGGLSSYNEQF
v_call: TRBV18
j_call: TRBJ2-1

cdr3_aa: SAAVGVGSYEQY
v_call: TRBV20-1
j_call: TRBJ2-7

cdr3_aa: SASGTYSSYNEQF
v_call: TRBV20-1
j_call: TRBJ2-1

cdr3_aa: AWRSGDRPHNEQF
v_call: TRBV30
j_call: TRBJ2-1

cdr3_aa: ASSGVGTEKTQY
v_call: TRBV5-4
j_call: TRBJ2-5

cdr3_aa: SAFGTGGKFNYGYT
v_call: TRBV20-1
j_call: TRBJ1-2

cdr3_aa: ASSETPGRATDTQY
v_call: TRBV6-1
j_call: TRBJ2-3

cdr3_aa: AISSGQGAYEQY
v_call: TRBV10-3
j_call: TRBJ2-7